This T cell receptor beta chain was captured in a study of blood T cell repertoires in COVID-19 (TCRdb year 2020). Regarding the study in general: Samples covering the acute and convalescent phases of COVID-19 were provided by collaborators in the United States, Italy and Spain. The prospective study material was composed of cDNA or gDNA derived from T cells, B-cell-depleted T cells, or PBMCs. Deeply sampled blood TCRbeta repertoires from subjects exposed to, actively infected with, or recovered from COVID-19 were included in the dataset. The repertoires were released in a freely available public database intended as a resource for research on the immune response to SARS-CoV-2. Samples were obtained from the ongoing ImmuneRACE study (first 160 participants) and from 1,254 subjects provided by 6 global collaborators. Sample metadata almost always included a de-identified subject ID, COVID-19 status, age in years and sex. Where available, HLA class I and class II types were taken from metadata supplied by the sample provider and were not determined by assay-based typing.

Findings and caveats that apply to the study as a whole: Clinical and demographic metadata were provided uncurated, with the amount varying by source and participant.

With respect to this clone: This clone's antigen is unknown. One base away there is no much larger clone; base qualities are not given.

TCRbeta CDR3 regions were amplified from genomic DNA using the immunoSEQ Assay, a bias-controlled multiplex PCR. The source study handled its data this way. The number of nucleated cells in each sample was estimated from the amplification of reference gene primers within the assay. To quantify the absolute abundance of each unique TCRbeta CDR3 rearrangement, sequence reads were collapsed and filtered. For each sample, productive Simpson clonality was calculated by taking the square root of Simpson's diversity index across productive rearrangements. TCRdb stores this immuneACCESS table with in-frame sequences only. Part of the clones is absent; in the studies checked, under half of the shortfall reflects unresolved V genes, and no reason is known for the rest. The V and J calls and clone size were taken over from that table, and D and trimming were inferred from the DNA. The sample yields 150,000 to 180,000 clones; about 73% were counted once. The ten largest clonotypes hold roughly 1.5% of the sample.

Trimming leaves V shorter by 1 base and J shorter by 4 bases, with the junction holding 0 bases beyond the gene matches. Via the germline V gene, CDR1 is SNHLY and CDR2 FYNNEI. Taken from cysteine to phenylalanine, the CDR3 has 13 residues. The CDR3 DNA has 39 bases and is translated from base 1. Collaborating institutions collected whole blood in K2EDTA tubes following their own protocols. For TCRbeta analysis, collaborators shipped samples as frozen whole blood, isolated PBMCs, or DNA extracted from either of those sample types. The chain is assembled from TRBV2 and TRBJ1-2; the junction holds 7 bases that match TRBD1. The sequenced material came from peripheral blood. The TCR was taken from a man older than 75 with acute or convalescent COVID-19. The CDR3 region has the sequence CASSEDRGYGYTF. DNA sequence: TGTGCCAGCAGTGAAGACAGGGGCTATGGCTACACCTTC.